This T cell receptor beta chain was obtained from a study of shared clonotypes between healthy human individuals. The CDR3 consists of 15 residues. CDR1 and CDR2 from the germline V gene are SEHNR and FQNEAQ (reference sequence). The V end lost 4 bases, the J end lost 2 bases, and 11 bases lay between the germline ends. As to this clone: A single base separates this from a much larger clone, so it may be a read error.

Per the authors' pipeline: Because ImmunoSEQ provided only junction sequences with no quality scores, the filtering differed. The repertoire was sequenced with immunoSEQ multiplex PCR; TCRdb's copy has only in-frame clones and lacks some. From that table come the V and J calls and clone size; the DNA was used to work out D and trimming. The data show about 500,000 clones, with 77% seen just once and about 12% held by the top ten. The study enrolled healthy HIV-negative adults without recent acute infections or vaccinations as donors. Caucasian adults living in Nashville, Tennessee, provided all samples.

The chain recombines TRBV7-9 with TRBJ1-4; maybe TRBD1 (6 bases). Material for sequencing was PBMCs. This TCR was sampled from a woman in her thirties or forties in good health. Some clones in this sample may be carry-over from other donors' samples. CDR3 sequence: CASSSTGFTNEKLFF. In nucleotides, the CDR3 is TGTGCCAGCAGCTCCACAGGGTTCACTAATGAAAAACTGTTTTTT.